This passage covers 15 T cell receptor beta chains from one sample sequenced in a study of shared clonotypes between healthy human individuals. TCRdb's table, derived via immunoSEQ multiplex PCR, lists solely in-frame clones and lacks some. Of about 490,000 clones in the sample, roughly 85% were seen once. Input material: PBMCs. The receptors stem from a woman in her 40s in good health. Some clones in this sample may be carry-over from other donors' samples.

The J gene is TRBJ1-5, the V gene TRBV6-1; D gene ambiguous. Germline CDR1 reads MNHNS; CDR2 reads SASEGT. V shed 6 bases and J shed 3 bases, with 12 bases lying between them. This CDR3 has 14 amino acids. CDR3: CASRNPETNQPQHF. For the CDR3, the DNA is TGTGCCAGCAGAAACCCGGAGACCAATCAGCCCCAGCATTTT.

The V call is TRBV2, the J call TRBJ2-1; 8 bases fit TRBD2. Unmatched junction bases numbered 6, after V lost 5 bases and J lost 0 bases. Germline V gene lookup returns CDR1 SNHLY and CDR2 FYNNEI. The CDR3 consists of 16 residues. In nucleotides, the CDR3 is TGTGCCAGCAGTTTAGCGGGGCGAAGCTCCTACAATGAGCAGTTCTTC. The encoded protein is CASSLAGRSSYNEQFF.

This chain links TRBV15 with TRBJ1-5; D remains ambiguous. Germline CDR1 is LNHNV and CDR2 is YYDKDF (reference sequence). V was shortened by 1 base and J by 0 bases, with 7 bases between the two germline ends. This CDR3 spans 15 amino acids. The CDR3 DNA sequence: TGTGCCACCAGCAGAGGAGGATATAGCAATCAGCCCCAGCATTTT. It encodes CATSRGGYSNQPQHF.

The genes are TRBV7-2 and TRBJ2-3; possibly TRBD2 for D (5 bases). The CDR3 runs to 15 residues. Trimming left V 3 bases short and J 2 bases short, with 12 bases between. The germline V gene has CDR1 SGHTA and CDR2 FQGNSA. CDR3: CASSFFAGPTDTQYF. The CDR3 DNA is TGTGCCAGCAGCTTTTTCGCGGGCCCCACAGATACGCAGTATTTT.

The chain is built from TRBV27 and TRBJ1-1; unclear D gene. Germline V gene data show CDR1 as MNHEY and CDR2 as SMNVEV (reference sequence). The V and J ends lost 4 bases and 3 bases respectively, with 18 bases between them. The CDR3 is 16 amino acids. CDR3: CASSSGIRIRYTEAFF. The CDR3 region has the DNA TGTGCCAGCAGTTCGGGGATACGGATTCGATACACTGAAGCTTTCTTT.

The chain joins TRBV11-3 to TRBJ2-3, with 7 bases identical to TRBD1. This CDR3 spans 15 amino acids. The V and J ends lost 5 bases and 4 bases, in that order; junction bases with no gene match: 9. The V gene's germline CDR1 is SGHNT and CDR2 YENEEA. The CDR3 nucleotides are TGTGCCAGCAGCGAACAGGGGTCTACTTCAGATACGCAGTATTTT. Protein: CASSEQGSTSDTQYF.

The rearrangement joins TRBV14 to TRBJ2-1; no definite D call. CDR3 size: 15 residues. The germline V gene encodes CDR1 SGHDN and CDR2 FVKESK. Trimming took off 2 bases at V and 9 bases at J, with 17 bases between the two ends. This CDR3 is CASSQTRPGRGEQFF. The CDR3, as DNA: TGTGCCAGCAGCCAAACCCGGCCAGGCCGCGGTGAGCAGTTCTTC.

This clone was seen once. The chain combines TRBV28 with TRBJ2-5; 8 bases fit TRBD2. The germline V gene encodes CDR1 MDHEN and CDR2 SYDVKM. This CDR3 contains 13 residues. V trimming: 7 bases; J trimming: 2 bases; junction bases outside the gene matches: 3. CDR3 bases: TGTGCCAGCATGGCTAGCGGGCAAGAGACCCAGTACTTC. This translates into CASMASGQETQYF.

The chain joins TRBV20-1 to TRBJ2-1, with no clear D. Germline V gene lookup returns CDR1 DFQATT and CDR2 SNEGSKA (reference sequence). The CDR3 length is 11 residues. Trimming shortened V by 3 bases and J by 4 bases, and 4 bases separated the two germline ends. The CDR3 nucleotides are TGCAGTGCTAGCGGGTACAATGAGCAGTTCTTC. Protein product: CSASGYNEQFF.

The chain employs TRBV28 and TRBJ2-5, with a possible D match to TRBD1 (6 bases). CDR3 size: 12 residues. The V gene lost 5 bases and the J gene lost 14 bases, with 18 bases spanning the gap. The germline V gene encodes CDR1 MDHEN and CDR2 SYDVKM. The CDR3 loop is CASSEPPGQQYF. CDR3 DNA: TGTGCCAGCAGTGAACCCCCGGGACAACAATACTTC.

The chain is built from TRBV7-9 and TRBJ2-1; D call uncertain. The CDR3 consists of 16 residues. V shed 0 bases and J shed 8 bases, with 17 bases lying between them. Germline lookup yields CDR1 SEHNR and CDR2 FQNEAQ (reference sequence). This CDR3 reads CASSLASPSHGYEQFF. The CDR3 DNA sequence: TGTGCCAGCAGCTTAGCGAGTCCTTCCCATGGCTATGAGCAGTTCTTC.

This clone was counted between two and nine times. V and J are TRBV5-6 and TRBJ2-7, with TRBD1 identical over 8 bases. The germline gives CDR1 SGHDT, CDR2 YYEEEE. Trimming removed 3 bases from V and 2 bases from J; junction bases left unmatched: 10. CDR3 length: 16 amino acids. In nucleotides, the CDR3 is TGTGCCAGCAGCTCCTTCACAGGGGGTCCCACCTACGAGCAGTACTTC. Its protein is CASSSFTGGPTYEQYF. Full variable domain (remainder filled in from reference TRBV5-6 and TRBJ2-7): DAGVTQSPTHLIKTRGQQVTLRCSPKSGHDTVSWYQQALGQGPQFIFQYYEEEERQRGNFPDRFSGHQFPNYSSELNVNALLLGDSALYLCASSSFTGGPTYEQYFGPGTRLTVT.

The V and J genes are TRBV7-9 and TRBJ1-3; D is uncertain. CDR3 size: 12 residues. Deletions cut 1 base from V and 5 bases from J, with 3 bases between. Germline CDR1 is SEHNR and CDR2 is FQNEAQ (reference sequence). The CDR3 coding sequence is TGTGCCAGCAGCTTAGGGAGAAACACCATATATTTT. Protein product: CASSLGRNTIYF.

V usage is TRBV28 and J usage is TRBJ2-7; TRBD1 might be the D (6 bases). The CDR3 spans 15 residues. Per germline, CDR1 MDHEN and CDR2 SYDVKM. V gave up 2 bases and J gave up 2 bases, with 13 bases separating them. CDR3 loop: CASSLIGAGAYEQYF. DNA for the CDR3: TGTGCCAGCAGTTTAATCGGGGCAGGGGCCTACGAGCAGTACTTC. The full variable domain, its missing parts supplied by reference TRBV28 and TRBJ2-7, is DVKVTQSSRYLVKRTGEKVFLECVQDMDHENMFWYRQDPGLGLRLIYFSYDVKMKEKGDIPEGYSVSREKKERFSLILESASTNQTSMYLCASSLIGAGAYEQYFGPGTRLTVT.

Of note for this clone: Being one base from a much bigger clone, this may be a read error. The chain recombines TRBV9 with TRBJ2-2; no firm D call. Looked up from germline, CDR1 is SGDLS and CDR2 is YYNGEE. The CDR3 is 13 residues long. V was trimmed by 3 bases and J by 5 bases, leaving 8 bases between them. CDR3: CASSGSLTGELFF. The CDR3 DNA reads TGTGCCAGCAGCGGGAGCCTTACCGGGGAGCTGTTTTTT.